Included here is one TCR beta chain sequence, with context. The antigen is unknown. CDR1 and CDR2 from the germline V gene are SNHLY and FYNNEI. The CDR3 spans 13 residues. Production of TCR beta cDNA relied on 5'RACE template switching with UMIs. TCRdb reprocessed the 5' RACE reads; each CDR3 protein has one entry and no DNA is given. The sample yields roughly 300,000 distinct CDR3 sequences, of which the top ten take up more than 3.5%. The data stem from a study of T cells expressing NK-cell markers. Study background: Among eight sequenced donors, seven carried HCMV seropositivity while one was seronegative. Notes on the study in general: Similarly, these clonotypes led the CD3+CD56-NKG2C+ fraction as well in several donors.

The specimen was blood T cells: a sorted CD56 or NKG2C T cell subset, CD4+ or CD8+ T cells, or bulk PBMC T cells (not recorded which). This sequence originates from a woman between 18 and 70 years old in good health. V gene TRBV2 combines with J gene TRBJ2-7; TCRdb's assignment of TRBD1 cannot be checked, as there is no DNA. CDR3 sequence reads: CASRGDKGAEQYF.